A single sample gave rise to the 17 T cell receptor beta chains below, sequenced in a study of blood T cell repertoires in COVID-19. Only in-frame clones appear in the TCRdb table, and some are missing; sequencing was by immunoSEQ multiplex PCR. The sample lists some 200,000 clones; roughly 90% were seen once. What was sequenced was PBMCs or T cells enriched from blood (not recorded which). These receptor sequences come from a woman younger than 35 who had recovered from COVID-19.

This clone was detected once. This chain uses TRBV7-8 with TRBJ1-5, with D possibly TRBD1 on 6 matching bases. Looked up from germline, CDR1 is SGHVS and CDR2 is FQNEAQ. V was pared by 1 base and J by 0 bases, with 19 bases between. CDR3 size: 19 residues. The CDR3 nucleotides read TGTGCCAGCAGCTTAGGCCATCAGACAGGTTCTTATAGCAATCAGCCCCAGCATTTT. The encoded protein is CASSLGHQTGSYSNQPQHF.

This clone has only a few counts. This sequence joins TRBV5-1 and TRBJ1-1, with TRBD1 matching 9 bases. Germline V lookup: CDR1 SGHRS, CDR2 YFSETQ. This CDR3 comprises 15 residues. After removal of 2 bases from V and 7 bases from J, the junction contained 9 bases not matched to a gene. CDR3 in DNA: TGCGCCAGCAGCTTATCCGGGACAGGGTTAGGTGAAGCTTTCTTT. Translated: CASSLSGTGLGEAFF.

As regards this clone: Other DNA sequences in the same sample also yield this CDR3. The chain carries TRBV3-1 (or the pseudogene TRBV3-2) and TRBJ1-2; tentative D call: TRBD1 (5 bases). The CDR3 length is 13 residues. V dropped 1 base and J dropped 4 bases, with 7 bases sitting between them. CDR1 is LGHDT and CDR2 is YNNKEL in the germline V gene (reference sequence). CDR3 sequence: CASSQGDSYGYTF. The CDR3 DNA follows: TGTGCCAGCAGCCAAGGTGACAGCTATGGCTACACCTTC.

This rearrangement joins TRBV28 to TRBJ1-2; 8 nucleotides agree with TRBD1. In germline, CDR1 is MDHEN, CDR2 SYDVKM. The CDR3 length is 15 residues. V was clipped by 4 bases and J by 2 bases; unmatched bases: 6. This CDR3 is CASSSQGAVNYGYTF. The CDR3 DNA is TGTGCCAGCAGTTCGCAGGGGGCTGTAAACTATGGCTACACCTTC.

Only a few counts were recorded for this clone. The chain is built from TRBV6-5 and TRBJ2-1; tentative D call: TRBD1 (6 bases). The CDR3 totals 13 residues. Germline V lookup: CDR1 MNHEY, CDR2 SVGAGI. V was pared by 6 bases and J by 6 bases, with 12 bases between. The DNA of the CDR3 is TGTGCCAGCAGGGGGGCAGGGAGCAATGAGCAGTTCTTC. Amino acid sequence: CASRGAGSNEQFF.

The DNA for the CDR3 is TGCAGCGTGGATGATGACAGATCGGTATTACCCTACTCCTACAATGAGCAGTTCTTC. Amino acids: CSVDDDRSVLPYSYNEQFF. V usage is TRBV29-1 and J usage is TRBJ2-1, with D maybe TRBD1 (5 bases). The germline V and J ends were trimmed by 6 bases and 0 bases, with 27 bases remaining between them. CDR3 length: 19 residues. CDR1 is SQVTM, CDR2 ANQGSEA, per germline.

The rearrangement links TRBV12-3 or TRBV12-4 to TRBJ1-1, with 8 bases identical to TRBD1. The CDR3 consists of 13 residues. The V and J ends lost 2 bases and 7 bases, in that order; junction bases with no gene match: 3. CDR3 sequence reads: CASSLSGTGEAFF. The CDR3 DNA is TGTGCCAGCAGTTTATCCGGGACAGGTGAAGCTTTCTTT.

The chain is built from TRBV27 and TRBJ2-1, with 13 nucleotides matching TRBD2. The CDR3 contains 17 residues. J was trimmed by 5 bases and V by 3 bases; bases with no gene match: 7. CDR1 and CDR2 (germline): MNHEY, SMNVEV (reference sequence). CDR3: CASSFLSTSGGNNEQFF. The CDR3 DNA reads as TGTGCCAGCAGTTTCCTCTCGACTAGCGGGGGGAACAATGAGCAGTTCTTC.

In DNA, the CDR3 is TGTGCCAGCAGCTTAGGGGGCGTGGGTCGTGAGCAGTTCTTC. Encoded protein: CASSLGGVGREQFF. The chain links TRBV7-9 to TRBJ2-1, with D possibly being TRBD1 (5 bases). V shed 1 base and J shed 9 bases, with 13 bases lying between them. The CDR3 is made up of 14 amino acids. The germline V gene has CDR1 SEHNR and CDR2 FQNEAQ (reference sequence).

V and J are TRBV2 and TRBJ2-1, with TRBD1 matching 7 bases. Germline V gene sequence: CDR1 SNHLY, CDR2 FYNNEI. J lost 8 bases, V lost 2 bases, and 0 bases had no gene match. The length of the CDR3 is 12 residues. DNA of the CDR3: TGTGCCAGCAGTGAACAGGGGGATGAGCAGTTCTTC. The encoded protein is CASSEQGDEQFF. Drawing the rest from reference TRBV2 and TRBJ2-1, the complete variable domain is EPEVTQTPSHQVTQMGQEVILRCVPISNHLYFYWYRQILGQKVEFLVSFYNNEISEKSEIFDDQFSVERPDGSNFTLKIRSTKLEDSAMYFCASSEQGDEQFFGPGTRLTVL.

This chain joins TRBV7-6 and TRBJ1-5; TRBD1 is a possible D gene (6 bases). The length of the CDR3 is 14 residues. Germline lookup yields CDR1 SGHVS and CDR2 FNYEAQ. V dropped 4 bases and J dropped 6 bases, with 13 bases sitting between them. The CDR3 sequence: CASSSFRGGQPQHF. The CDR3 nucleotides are TGTGCCAGCAGCTCATTCAGGGGCGGTCAGCCCCAGCATTTT.

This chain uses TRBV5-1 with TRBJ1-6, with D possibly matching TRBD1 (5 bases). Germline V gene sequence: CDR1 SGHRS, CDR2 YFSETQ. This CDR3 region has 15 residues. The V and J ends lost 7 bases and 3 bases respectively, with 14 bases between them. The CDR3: CASSRGQGYNSPLHF. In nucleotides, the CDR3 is TGCGCCAGCTCGCGGGGCCAGGGCTATAATTCACCCCTCCACTTT. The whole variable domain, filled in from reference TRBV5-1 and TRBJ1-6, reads KAGVTQTPRYLIKTRGQQVTLSCSPISGHRSVSWYQQTPGQGLQFLFEYFSETQRNKGNFPGRFSGRQFSNSRSEMNVSTLELGDSALYLCASSRGQGYNSPLHFGNGTRLTVT.

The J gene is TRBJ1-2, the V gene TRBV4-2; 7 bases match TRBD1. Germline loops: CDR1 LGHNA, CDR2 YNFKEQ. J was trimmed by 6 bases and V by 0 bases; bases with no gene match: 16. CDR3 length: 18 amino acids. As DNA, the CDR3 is TGTGCCAGCAGCCAAGAAAGGAGAGGGACGGGACAGCCTAATGGCTACACCTTC. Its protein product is CASSQERRGTGQPNGYTF.

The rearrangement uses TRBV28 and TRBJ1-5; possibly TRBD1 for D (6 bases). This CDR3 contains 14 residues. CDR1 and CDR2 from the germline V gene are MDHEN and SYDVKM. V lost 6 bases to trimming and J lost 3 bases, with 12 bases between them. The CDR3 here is CASSPDSNNQPQHF. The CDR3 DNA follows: TGTGCCAGCAGCCCGGACAGTAACAATCAGCCCCAGCATTTT.

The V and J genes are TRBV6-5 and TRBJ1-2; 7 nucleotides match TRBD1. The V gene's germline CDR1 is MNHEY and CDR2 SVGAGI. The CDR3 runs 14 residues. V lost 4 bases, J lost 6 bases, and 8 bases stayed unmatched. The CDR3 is CASSSTTGADGYTF. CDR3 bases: TGTGCCAGCAGTTCCACCACAGGGGCGGATGGCTACACCTTC.

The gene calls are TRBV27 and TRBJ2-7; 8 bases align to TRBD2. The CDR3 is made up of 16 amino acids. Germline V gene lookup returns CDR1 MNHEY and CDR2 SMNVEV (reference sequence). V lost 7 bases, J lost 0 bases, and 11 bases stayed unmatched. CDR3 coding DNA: TGTGCCAGCAAAAAGAGGGCTAGCGGGTACTCCTACGAGCAGTACTTC. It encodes CASKKRASGYSYEQYF.

CDR3 in amino acids: CASSWTARSYSNQPQHF. Here the CDR3 DNA reads TGTGCCAGTAGCTGGACAGCCCGATCATATAGCAATCAGCCCCAGCATTTT. This chain uses TRBV19 with TRBJ1-5; tentative D call: TRBD1 (6 bases). V was shortened by 6 bases and J by 0 bases, with 18 bases between the two germline ends. Germline CDR1 and CDR2: LNHDA and SQIVND (reference sequence). The CDR3 runs to 17 residues.